This entry lists 20 T cell receptor beta chains sequenced from one sample in a study of beta chain features in type 1 diabetes. Study-wide points: Researchers report that Type 1 diabetes patients had moderately but significantly shorter TCRB CDR3s across all four CD4+ subsets.

The authors reverse transcribed all of the isolated RNA, so sequencing captured expressed TCRB transcripts. Generated by immunoSEQ multiplex PCR, the TCRdb table keeps only in-frame clones and is missing some. The table lists hundreds of thousands of clones, roughly an eighth of them singletons. What these receptors recognize is not known. The sample comprised naive CD4+ T cells from blood. The receptors were gathered from a man in his late teens or twenties with type 1 diabetes.

This clone was observed a few times. The chain employs TRBV5-6 and TRBJ2-7; D tentatively reads TRBD1 or TRBD2 (5 bases each). The CDR3 consists of 15 residues. Per the germline V gene, CDR1 is SGHDT and CDR2 is YYEEEE. V was trimmed by 2 bases and J by 2 bases, leaving 14 bases between them. CDR3: CASSFPQGAPYEQYF. The CDR3 coding sequence is TGTGCCAGCAGCTTCCCGCAGGGAGCCCCCTACGAGCAGTACTTC.

Only a few counts were recorded for this clone. Other DNA sequences within the sample encode an identical CDR3. V usage is TRBV10-3 and J usage is TRBJ2-3; no clear D. The germline V gene has CDR1 ENHRY and CDR2 SYGVKD. There are 13 residues in the CDR3. The germline V and J ends were trimmed by 3 bases and 3 bases, with 7 bases remaining between them. The CDR3 here is CAISESGTDTQYF. The CDR3 nucleotides read TGTGCCATCAGTGAATCCGGGACAGATACGCAGTATTTT.

There are a few counts of this clone. The chain recombines TRBV18 with TRBJ2-1; 12 nucleotides agree with TRBD2. CDR1 and CDR2 (germline): KGHSH, LQKENI. The CDR3 length is 15 residues. The J segment lost 5 bases and the V segment lost 5 bases, leaving 4 bases of the junction unmatched. CDR3 DNA sequence: TGTGCCAGCTCATACCTAGCGGGAGGGAACAATGAGCAGTTCTTC. The encoded protein is CASSYLAGGNNEQFF.

The rearrangement joins TRBV5-1 to TRBJ2-1; 14 positions match TRBD2. This CDR3 contains 17 residues. Germline CDR1 and CDR2: SGHRS and YFSETQ. Trimming removed 1 base from V and 5 bases from J; junction bases left unmatched: 5. In nucleotides, the CDR3 is TGCGCCAGCAGCTTGATAACGGGACTAGCGGGAGACAATGAGCAGTTCTTC. Translation: CASSLITGLAGDNEQFF.

This clone has only a few counts. The V and J genes are TRBV15 and TRBJ1-2; 8 bases align to TRBD1. Germline values: CDR1 LNHNV, CDR2 YYDKDF (reference sequence). This CDR3 contains 14 residues. Germline trimming cut 2 bases from V and 5 bases from J; bases unmatched to any gene: 4. The CDR3 DNA reads TGTGCCACCAGCAGATCTGGACAGGGATATGGCTACACCTTC. Translated, it gives CATSRSGQGYGYTF.

This clone came up a few times. This chain joins TRBV7-2 and TRBJ2-5; 9 nucleotides align to TRBD1. CDR3 size: 14 residues. Germline trimming cut 7 bases from V and 4 bases from J; bases unmatched to any gene: 7. Germline assignment: CDR1 SGHTA and CDR2 FQGNSA. This chain's CDR3 is CASTGTGRRETQYF. The CDR3 region has the DNA TGTGCCAGCACAGGGACAGGGAGGCGAGAGACCCAGTACTTC.

The chain combines TRBV6-6 with TRBJ2-5; 8 bases match TRBD2. Trimming removed 6 bases from V and 8 bases from J; junction bases left unmatched: 11. Germline CDR1 reads MNHNY; CDR2 reads SVGAGI (reference sequence). The CDR3 is 14 residues long. The CDR3 nucleotides read TGTGCCAGCAGATCGGGAGGGGTTCTGCAAACCCAGTACTTC. This codes for CASRSGGVLQTQYF.

The chain combines TRBV30 with TRBJ2-3; 11 bases agree with TRBD2. J was trimmed by 2 bases and V by 1 base; bases with no gene match: 2. CDR3 length equals 15 residues. Per the germline V gene, CDR1 is GTSNPN and CDR2 is SVGIG (reference sequence). CDR3 DNA: TGTGCCTGGAGTGAACTAGCGGGGGCCACAGATACGCAGTATTTT. Its translation is CAWSELAGATDTQYF. The entire variable domain, with the rest obtained from reference TRBV30 and TRBJ2-3, is as follows: SQTIHQWPATLVQPVGSPLSLECTVEGTSNPNLYWYRQAAGRGLQLLFYSVGIGQISSEVPQNLSASRPQDRQFILSSKKLLLSDSGFYLCAWSELAGATDTQYFGPGTRLTVL.

This clone was picked up a small number of times. The J gene is TRBJ1-6, the V gene TRBV5-6; D is possibly TRBD1 (5 bases). Germline values: CDR1 SGHDT, CDR2 YYEEEE. CDR3 size: 13 residues. Trimming cost V 4 bases and J 7 bases, with 9 bases left between them. The CDR3 DNA is TGTGCCAGCAGCGTAGACAGAAATTCACCCCTCCACTTT. Translated: CASSVDRNSPLHF.

The rearrangement links TRBV25-1 to TRBJ2-5; perhaps D is TRBD1 or TRBD2 (6 bases each). Deletions cut 5 bases from V and 4 bases from J, with 17 bases between. This CDR3 has 15 residues. The germline CDR1 and CDR2 sequences are MGHDK and SYGVNS. CDR3 in amino acids: CASSPGDSIGETQYF. In DNA form, the CDR3 reads TGTGCCAGCAGTCCAGGGGACTCCATCGGAGAGACCCAGTACTTC. Using reference TRBV25-1 and TRBJ2-5 for the parts outside the CDR3, the full variable domain is EADIYQTPRYLVIGTGKKITLECSQTMGHDKMYWYQQDPGMELHLIHYSYGVNSTEKGDLSSESTVSRIRTEHFPLTLESARPSHTSQYLCASSPGDSIGETQYFGPGTRLLVL.

V usage is TRBV7-2 and J usage is TRBJ1-1, with D possibly TRBD1 on 5 matching bases. In germline, CDR1 is SGHTA, CDR2 FQGNSA. V lost 1 base, J lost 4 bases, and 10 bases lay in between. The CDR3 is 14 amino acids. This CDR3 is CASSLVGRSTEAFF. DNA of the CDR3: TGTGCCAGCAGCTTAGTGGGACGGTCCACTGAAGCTTTCTTT.

A few counts support this clone. CDR3 DNA sequence: TGTGCCAGCAGGGAACCCGGGACTAGCTACACCGGGGAGCTGTTTTTT. Protein product: CASREPGTSYTGELFF. V gene TRBV6-1 combines with J gene TRBJ2-2, with 9 bases lining up with TRBD2. Germline V gene lookup returns CDR1 MNHNS and CDR2 SASEGT. The CDR3 contains 16 residues. With 6 bases clipped from V and 3 bases from J, the junction kept 8 bases outside the gene matches.

J is TRBJ1-1 and V is TRBV30, with TRBD1 as a possible D gene (5 bases). This CDR3 comprises 14 residues. V lost 8 bases and J 4 bases, leaving 20 bases between the germline ends. Per the germline V gene, CDR1 is GTSNPN and CDR2 is SVGIG (reference sequence). The CDR3 bases are TGTGCCCACGCACCAGCTCCGGGGGGCACTGAAGCTTTCTTT. Its translation is CAHAPAPGGTEAFF.

About this clone itself: The same CDR3 also results from other DNA sequences found in this sample. This chain joins TRBV7-9 and TRBJ1-1; weak D call: TRBD1 (5 bases). Trimming pared 1 base from V and 3 bases from J, leaving 6 bases between. Germline-derived CDR1 and CDR2 are SEHNR and FQNEAQ (reference sequence). This CDR3 has 13 residues. Here the CDR3 DNA reads TGTGCCAGCAGCTTAGTAGGGGACACTGAAGCTTTCTTT. Residues: CASSLVGDTEAFF.

This clone was detected only a few times. The chain links TRBV18 to TRBJ2-1; D is unclear. V lost 0 bases and J 5 bases, leaving 5 bases between the germline ends. Germline CDR1 and CDR2: KGHSH and LQKENI. The CDR3 contains 13 residues. The CDR3 coding sequence is TGTGCCAGCTCACCACCGAGTCACAATGAGCAGTTCTTC. Translated: CASSPPSHNEQFF.

This clone was detected a few times. The chain carries TRBV5-4 and TRBJ2-5; D may correspond to TRBD1 or TRBD2 (5 bases each). Germline V gene lookup returns CDR1 SGHNT and CDR2 YYREEE (reference sequence). V gave up 0 bases and J gave up 5 bases, with 11 bases separating them. The CDR3 loop spans 14 amino acids. CDR3 sequence: CASSLEGWGETQYF. The CDR3 nucleotides are TGTGCCAGCAGCTTGGAGGGTTGGGGGGAGACCCAGTACTTC.

This clone occurred a few times. This chain joins TRBV28 and TRBJ2-7; either TRBD1 or TRBD2 may fit D (5 bases each). Germline CDR1 MDHEN, CDR2 SYDVKM. Deletions cut 3 bases from V and 7 bases from J, with 16 bases between. The CDR3 totals 14 residues. The CDR3 DNA is TGTGCCAGCAGTTTTGCTTTTCGGGGACGGGAGCAGTACTTC. Amino acid sequence: CASSFAFRGREQYF.

V and J are TRBV11-2 and TRBJ2-5; D not certain. Germline-derived CDR1 and CDR2 are SGHAT and FQNNGV. The CDR3 loop spans 13 amino acids. The V gene lost 8 bases and the J gene lost 2 bases, with 12 bases spanning the gap. The CDR3 coding sequence is TGTGCCAGCTCACCCCTACTACAAGAGACCCAGTACTTC. Encoded protein: CASSPLLQETQYF.

The CDR3 region is CASSLSEGANYEQYF. Here the CDR3 DNA reads TGTGCCAGCAGTCTTTCGGAGGGGGCCAACTACGAGCAGTACTTC. The V gene is TRBV14, the J gene TRBJ2-7; perhaps TRBD1 as D (7 bases). Trimming shortened V by 6 bases and J by 3 bases, and 18 bases separated the two germline ends. This CDR3 is built from 15 residues. Germline V gene lookup returns CDR1 SGHDN and CDR2 FVKESK.

This clone was detected ten times or more. CDR3 sequence reads: CASSPFNKNIQYF. CDR3 coding DNA: TGTGCCAGCAGCCCCTTTAACAAAAACATTCAGTACTTC. The V call is TRBV14, the J call TRBJ2-4, with unresolved D. Trimming took 4 bases from V and 3 from J, leaving 7 bases between them. The CDR3 is 13 amino acids. Germline V lookup: CDR1 SGHDN, CDR2 FVKESK.